This T cell receptor (beta chain) was sequenced during a study of shared clonotypes between healthy human individuals. Study-level points and caveats: The four-donor shared clonotypes exceeded non-shared clonotypes in generation probability, with non-shared ones scoring lower. Rarefaction analysis demonstrated incomplete sorted-subset sequencing notwithstanding large depth.

Germline V lookup: CDR1 SGHTA, CDR2 FQGNSA. V shed 1 base and J shed 2 bases, with 9 bases lying between them. CDR3 size: 14 residues. A note on this clone: The antigen is undetermined.

Produced via immunoSEQ multiplex PCR; TCRdb's table is partial and in-frame only. The sample shows about 990,000 clones, around 78% of them seen only once. V gene TRBV7-2 combines with J gene TRBJ2-7, with a tentative D call TRBD1 (5 bases). The TCR sequence derives from a man younger than 35 in good health. Some clones in this sample may be carry-over from other donors' samples. The sample taken for sequencing was memory CD4+ T cells from PBMCs. Subset: CD45RA-negative fraction. CDR3 region: CASSLGQRAYEQYF. The CDR3 DNA is TGTGCCAGCAGCTTAGGACAGAGAGCCTACGAGCAGTACTTC.